What follows describes a single T cell receptor beta chain. The data stem from a study of blood T cell repertoires in COVID-19. Whole-study context: From the United States, Italy and Spain came samples of acute and convalescent COVID-19. T cells, B-cell-depleted T cells, or PBMCs provided the cDNA or gDNA that served as material.

In the original analysis: Counts of nucleated cells, estimated from reference gene primer amplification, were obtained. The protocol was immunoSEQ multiplex PCR, while the TCRdb copy is restricted to in-frame clones and leaves out a portion. V and J calls and clone size come straight from that table; D and trimming were deduced from the DNA. The profile shows 150,000 to 250,000 clones, 79% of them singletons. With V trimmed by 2 bases and J by 0 bases, 6 bases remained unmatched. This CDR3 region has 16 residues. Germline assignment: CDR1 SGHNT and CDR2 YYREEE (reference sequence). This receptor was identified in a middle-aged woman with COVID-19, enrolled during active disease. The V and J genes are TRBV5-4 and TRBJ2-7; 9 bases map to TRBD1. Source material: peripheral blood. The CDR3 DNA is TGTGCCAGCAGCTTACCCCCGGGACAGGGCTCCTACGAGCAGTACTTC. Its translation: CASSLPPGQGSYEQYF.